The 11 T cell receptor beta chains below all came from one sample that was sequenced in a study of cytomegalovirus exposure and HLA in healthy donors. The PCR employed 60 Vbeta primers together with 13 Jbeta primers. Only in-frame clones appear in the TCRdb table, and some are missing; sequencing was by immunoSEQ multiplex PCR. The sample includes 100,000 to 150,000 clones. The source material was PBMCs. These receptor sequences come from a woman between 35 and 50 years old in good health and CMV-seropositive.

The CDR3: CASSLEGNSSPLHF. The CDR3 bases are TGTGCCAGCAGCTTAGAGGGGAATAGTTCACCCCTCCACTTT. J is TRBJ1-6 and V is TRBV7-9; tentative D call: TRBD1 (5 bases). The CDR3 is 14 amino acids. Trimming cost V 1 base and J 9 bases, with 10 bases left between them. Germline-derived CDR1 and CDR2 are SEHNR and FQNEAQ (reference sequence).

Details on this clone: This sample also contains other DNA sequences that code for the same CDR3. The chain recombines TRBV7-2 with TRBJ2-7; a possible D gene is TRBD2 (5 bases). Germline CDR1 SGHTA, CDR2 FQGNSA. CDR3 length: 13 residues. Trimming pared 1 base from V and 4 bases from J, leaving 8 bases between. The CDR3 is CASSLGAGYEQYF. The CDR3 coding sequence is TGTGCCAGCAGCTTAGGGGCGGGTTACGAGCAGTACTTC.

V gene TRBV11-2 combines with J gene TRBJ2-5, with TRBD1 as a possible D gene (6 bases). CDR3 size: 15 residues. Trimming removed 1 base at V and 2 bases at J, with 11 bases between. Germline V gene data show CDR1 as SGHAT and CDR2 as FQNNGV. The CDR3 coding sequence is TGTGCCAGCAGCTTAGTTGGGGGCTTTCAAGAGACCCAGTACTTC. Its protein product is CASSLVGGFQETQYF.

The chain carries TRBV2 and TRBJ2-7, with 10 bases matching TRBD2. This CDR3 spans 13 amino acids. J lost 5 bases, V lost 5 bases, and 3 bases had no gene match. CDR1 is SNHLY and CDR2 is FYNNEI in the germline V gene. The CDR3 DNA is TGTGCCAGCAGTCTAGCGGGAGTCCACGAGCAGTACTTC. It is translated as CASSLAGVHEQYF.

The V and J genes are TRBV7-8 and TRBJ2-7; 8 bases are shared with TRBD2. CDR3 length: 14 residues. The junction had 11 bases not matched to a gene; V was cut back by 6 bases and J by 7 bases. Germline-derived CDR1 and CDR2 are SGHVS and FQNEAQ. For the CDR3, the DNA is TGTGCCAGCAGGCCGACTAGCGTTAAGGGTGAGCAGTACTTC. This sequence encodes CASRPTSVKGEQYF.

The J gene is TRBJ2-1, the V gene TRBV28, with D perhaps TRBD1 (6 bases). Per germline, CDR1 MDHEN and CDR2 SYDVKM. The CDR3 runs 16 residues. Trimming shortened V by 3 bases and J by 3 bases, and 15 bases separated the two germline ends. Written as DNA, the CDR3 is TGTGCCAGCAGTTTCCACCGGGACACGGACTACAATGAGCAGTTCTTC. Residues: CASSFHRDTDYNEQFF.

V gene TRBV10-3 combines with J gene TRBJ2-7; D gene uncertain. CDR3 length: 11 amino acids. Germline values: CDR1 ENHRY, CDR2 SYGVKD. V was clipped by 8 bases and J by 3 bases, with 8 bases between them. CDR3 sequence: CAIGQDYEQYF. In nucleotides, the CDR3 is TGTGCCATCGGGCAGGACTACGAGCAGTACTTC.

The chain couples TRBV28 to TRBJ2-7; 7 bases are shared with TRBD1. The germline gives CDR1 MDHEN, CDR2 SYDVKM. After removal of 5 bases from V and 6 bases from J, the junction contained 10 bases not matched to a gene. The length of the CDR3 is 14 residues. For the CDR3, the DNA is TGTGCCAGCAGTACAAGGACAGGATGGACCGAGCAGTACTTC. Amino acids: CASSTRTGWTEQYF.

The V call is TRBV7-2, the J call TRBJ2-7; the D gene is possibly TRBD1 (6 bases). The CDR3 contains 17 residues. V was pared by 1 base and J by 3 bases, with 19 bases between. CDR1 and CDR2 from the germline V gene are SGHTA and FQGNSA. The CDR3, as DNA: TGTGCCAGCAGCTTAGTTTCGATAGGTGGCAGGGGCTACGAGCAGTACTTC. As protein: CASSLVSIGGRGYEQYF. Using reference TRBV7-2 and TRBJ2-7 for the parts outside the CDR3, the full variable domain is GAGVSQSPSNKVTEKGKDVELRCDPISGHTALYWYRQSLGQGLEFLIYFQGNSAPDKSGLPSDRFSAERTGGSVSTLTIQRTQQEDSAVYLCASSLVSIGGRGYEQYFGPGTRLTVT.

The rearrangement links TRBV6-5 to TRBJ2-2; D is ambiguous. CDR1 MNHEY and CDR2 SVGAGI come from the germline V gene. The CDR3 spans 13 residues. V lost 5 bases and J lost 7, with 11 bases in between. The CDR3 loop reads CASSPPSGGELFF. Here the CDR3 DNA reads TGTGCCAGCAGTCCCCCATCGGGCGGGGAGCTGTTTTTT.

The chain has TRBV28 and TRBJ1-2; no firm D call. Germline V gene data show CDR1 as MDHEN and CDR2 as SYDVKM. CDR3 length: 11 residues. V dropped 10 bases and J dropped 6 bases, with 12 bases sitting between them. The CDR3 loop is CAIGSMHGYTF. DNA of the CDR3: TGTGCCATCGGTTCGATGCATGGCTACACCTTC.